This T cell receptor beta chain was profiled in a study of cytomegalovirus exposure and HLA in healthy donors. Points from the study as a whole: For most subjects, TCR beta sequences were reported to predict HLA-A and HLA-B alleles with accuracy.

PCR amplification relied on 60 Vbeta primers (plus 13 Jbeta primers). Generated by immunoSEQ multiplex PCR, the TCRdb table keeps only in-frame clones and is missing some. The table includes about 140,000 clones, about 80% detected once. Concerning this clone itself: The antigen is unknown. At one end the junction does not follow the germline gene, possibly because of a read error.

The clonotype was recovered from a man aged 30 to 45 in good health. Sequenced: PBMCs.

CDR3: CAISDNSYEQYF. The CDR3 region has the DNA TGTGCCATCAGTGACAACTCCTACGAGCAGTACTTC. The chain has TRBV6-6 and TRBJ2-7; D is unclear. Germline loops: CDR1 MNHNY, CDR2 SVGAGI (reference sequence). The CDR3 runs to 12 residues.